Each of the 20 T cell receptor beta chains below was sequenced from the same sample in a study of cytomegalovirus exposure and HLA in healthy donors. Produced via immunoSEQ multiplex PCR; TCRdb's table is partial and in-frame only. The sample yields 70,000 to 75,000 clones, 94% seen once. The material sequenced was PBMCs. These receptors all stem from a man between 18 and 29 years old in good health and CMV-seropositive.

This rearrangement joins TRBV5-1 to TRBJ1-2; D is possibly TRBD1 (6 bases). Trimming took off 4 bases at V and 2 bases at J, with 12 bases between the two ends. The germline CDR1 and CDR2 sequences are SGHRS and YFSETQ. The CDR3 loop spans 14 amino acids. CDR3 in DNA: TGCGCCAGCAGCAGGGGGGGTGGAAACTATGGCTACACCTTC. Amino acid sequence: CASSRGGGNYGYTF.

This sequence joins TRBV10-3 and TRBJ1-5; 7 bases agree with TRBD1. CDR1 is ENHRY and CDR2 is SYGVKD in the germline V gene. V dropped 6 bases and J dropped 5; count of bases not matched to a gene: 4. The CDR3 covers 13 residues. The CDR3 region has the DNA TGTGCCATCAGGGAGGGGGCTTATCAGCCCCAGCATTTT. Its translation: CAIREGAYQPQHF.

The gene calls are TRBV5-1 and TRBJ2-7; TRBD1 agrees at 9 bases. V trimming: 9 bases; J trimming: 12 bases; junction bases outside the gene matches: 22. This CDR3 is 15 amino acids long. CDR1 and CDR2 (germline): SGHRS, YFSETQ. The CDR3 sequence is CATSKTPGGQGDPYF. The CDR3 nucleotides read TGCGCCACTTCAAAAACGCCGGGGGGACAGGGTGATCCGTACTTC. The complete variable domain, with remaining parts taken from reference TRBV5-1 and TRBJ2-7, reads KAGVTQTPRYLIKTRGQQVTLSCSPISGHRSVSWYQQTPGQGLQFLFEYFSETQRNKGNFPGRFSGRQFSNSRSEMNVSTLELGDSALYLCATSKTPGGQGDPYFGPGTRLTVT.

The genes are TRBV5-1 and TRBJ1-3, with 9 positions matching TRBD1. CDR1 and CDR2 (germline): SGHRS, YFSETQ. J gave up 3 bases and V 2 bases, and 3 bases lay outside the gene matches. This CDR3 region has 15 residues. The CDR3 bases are TGCGCCAGCAGCTTAACAGGGGGCTATGGAAACACCATATATTTT. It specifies CASSLTGGYGNTIYF.

CDR3 amino acids: CASSEDKGGWNTGELFF. The CDR3 DNA reads TGTGCCAGCAGCGAGGATAAAGGGGGTTGGAACACCGGGGAGCTGTTTTTT. The gene calls are TRBV14 and TRBJ2-2, with a possible D match to TRBD1 (6 bases). Trimming left V 5 bases short and J 1 base short, with 17 bases between. The CDR3 extends over 17 amino acids. Germline lookup yields CDR1 SGHDN and CDR2 FVKESK.

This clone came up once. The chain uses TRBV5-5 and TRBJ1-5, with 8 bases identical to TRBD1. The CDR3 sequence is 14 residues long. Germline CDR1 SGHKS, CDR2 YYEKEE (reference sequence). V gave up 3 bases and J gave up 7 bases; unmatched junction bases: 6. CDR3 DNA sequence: TGTGCCAGCAGCTCAGGGGGCTTTGGGCAGCCCCAGCATTTT. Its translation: CASSSGGFGQPQHF.

The CDR3 protein is CASSFKDWGEQFF. As DNA, the CDR3 is TGTGCCAGCAGCTTTAAGGACTGGGGTGAGCAGTTCTTC. The chain carries TRBV7-3 and TRBJ2-1, with D possibly being TRBD2 (5 bases). The CDR3 has 13 residues. Trimming cost V 3 bases and J 9 bases, with 12 bases left between them. From germline, CDR1 is SGHTA and CDR2 FQGTGA.

CDR3 nucleotide sequence: TGTGCCAGTAGCAGGGGGCCCGATCAGCCCCAGCATTTT. Its translation: CASSRGPDQPQHF. This chain links TRBV19 with TRBJ1-5, with TRBD1 matching over 8 bases. Trimming cost V 6 bases and J 5 bases; bases outside gene matches: 3. Germline V gene data show CDR1 as LNHDA and CDR2 as SQIVND (reference sequence). The CDR3 runs 13 residues.

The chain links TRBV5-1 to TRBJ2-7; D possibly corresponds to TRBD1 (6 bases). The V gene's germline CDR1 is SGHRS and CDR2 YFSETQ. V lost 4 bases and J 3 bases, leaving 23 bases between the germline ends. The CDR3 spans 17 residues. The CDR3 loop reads CASSRQPTAGQFYEQYF. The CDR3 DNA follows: TGCGCCAGCAGCCGACAACCAACCGCTGGACAGTTCTACGAGCAGTACTTC.

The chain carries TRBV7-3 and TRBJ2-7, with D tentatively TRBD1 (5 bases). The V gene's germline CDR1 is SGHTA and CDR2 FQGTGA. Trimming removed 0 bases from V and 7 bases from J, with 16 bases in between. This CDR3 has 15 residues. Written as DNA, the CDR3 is TGTGCCAGCAGCTTAACGCCCCAGGGCCCGGAAGAGCAGTACTTC. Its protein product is CASSLTPQGPEEQYF.

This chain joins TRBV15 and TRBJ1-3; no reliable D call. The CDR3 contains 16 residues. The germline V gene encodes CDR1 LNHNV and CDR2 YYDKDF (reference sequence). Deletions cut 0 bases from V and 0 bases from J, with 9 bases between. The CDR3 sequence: CATSRDLASSGNTIYF. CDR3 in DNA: TGTGCCACCAGCAGAGATCTGGCCAGCTCTGGAAACACCATATATTTT. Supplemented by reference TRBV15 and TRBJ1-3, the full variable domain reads DAMVIQNPRYQVTQFGKPVTLSCSQTLNHNVMYWYQQKSSQAPKLLFHYYDKDFNNEADTPDNFQSRRPNTSFCFLDIRSPGLGDTAMYLCATSRDLASSGNTIYFGEGSWLTVV.

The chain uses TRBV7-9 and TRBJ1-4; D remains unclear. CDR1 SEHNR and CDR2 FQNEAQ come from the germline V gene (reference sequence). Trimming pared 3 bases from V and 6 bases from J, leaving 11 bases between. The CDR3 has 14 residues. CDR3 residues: CASSLSRLDEKLFF. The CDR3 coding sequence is TGTGCCAGCAGCTTGTCCAGGTTGGATGAAAAACTGTTTTTT.

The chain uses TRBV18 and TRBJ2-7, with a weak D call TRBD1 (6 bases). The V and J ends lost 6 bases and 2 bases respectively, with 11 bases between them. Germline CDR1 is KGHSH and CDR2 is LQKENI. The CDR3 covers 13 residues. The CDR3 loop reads CASSPGTPYEQYF. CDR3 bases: TGTGCCAGCTCGCCCGGGACACCCTACGAGCAGTACTTC.

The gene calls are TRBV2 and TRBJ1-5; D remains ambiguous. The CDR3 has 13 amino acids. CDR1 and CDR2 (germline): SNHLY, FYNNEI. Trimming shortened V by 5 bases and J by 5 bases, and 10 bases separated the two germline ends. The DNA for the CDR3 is TGTGCCAGCAGTTGGCAGTTCGATCAGCCCCAGCATTTT. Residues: CASSWQFDQPQHF.

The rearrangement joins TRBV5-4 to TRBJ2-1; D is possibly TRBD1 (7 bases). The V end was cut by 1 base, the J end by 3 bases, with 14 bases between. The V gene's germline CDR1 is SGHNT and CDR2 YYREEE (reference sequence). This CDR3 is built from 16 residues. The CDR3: CASSLSGRGDYNEQFF. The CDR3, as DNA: TGTGCCAGCAGCTTGTCGGGCAGGGGGGACTACAATGAGCAGTTCTTC.

This CDR3 is CASRGTGPYEQYF. Here the CDR3 DNA reads TGCGCCAGCCGAGGGACAGGGCCCTACGAGCAGTACTTC. The chain carries TRBV23-1 and TRBJ2-7, with 9 bases lining up with TRBD1. TRBV23-1 is flagged as an ORF with uncertain function. The CDR3 is made up of 13 amino acids. V gave up 8 bases and J gave up 2 bases; unmatched junction bases: 4.

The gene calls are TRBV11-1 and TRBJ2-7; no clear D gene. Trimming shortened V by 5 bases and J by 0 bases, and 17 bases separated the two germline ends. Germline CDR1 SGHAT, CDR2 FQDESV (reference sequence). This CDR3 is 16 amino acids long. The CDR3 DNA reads TGTGCCAGCAGCAACCGTCACTCATCATCCTCCTACGAGCAGTACTTC. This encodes CASSNRHSSSSYEQYF. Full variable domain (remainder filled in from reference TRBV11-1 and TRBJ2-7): EAEVAQSPRYKITEKSQAVAFWCDPISGHATLYWYRQILGQGPELLVQFQDESVVDDSQLPKDRFSAERLKGVDSTLKIQPAELGDSAMYLCASSNRHSSSSYEQYFGPGTRLTVT.

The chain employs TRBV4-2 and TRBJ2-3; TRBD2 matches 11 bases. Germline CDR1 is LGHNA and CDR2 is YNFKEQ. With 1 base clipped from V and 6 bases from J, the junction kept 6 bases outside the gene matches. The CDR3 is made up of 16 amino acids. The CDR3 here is CASSQGTSGSDDTQYF. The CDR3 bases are TGTGCCAGCAGCCAAGGGACTAGCGGGTCGGATGATACGCAGTATTTT.

CDR3 loop: CASSSPGLAGRETQYF. CDR3 nucleotides: TGTGCCAGCAGCTCCCCAGGACTAGCGGGGAGGGAGACCCAGTACTTC. The V call is TRBV7-8, the J call TRBJ2-5; 12 bases agree with TRBD2. The ends lost 4 bases at V and 5 bases at J; junction bases unmatched: 8. Looked up from germline, CDR1 is SGHVS and CDR2 is FQNEAQ. The CDR3 spans 16 residues.

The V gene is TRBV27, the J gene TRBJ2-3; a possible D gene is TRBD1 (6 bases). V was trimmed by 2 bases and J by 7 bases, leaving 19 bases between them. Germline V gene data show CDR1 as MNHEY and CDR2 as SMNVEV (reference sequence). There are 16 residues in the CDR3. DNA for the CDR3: TGTGCCAGCAGTTTAACAGGGCGTCTAGGCATGTATACGCAGTATTTT. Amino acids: CASSLTGRLGMYTQYF.